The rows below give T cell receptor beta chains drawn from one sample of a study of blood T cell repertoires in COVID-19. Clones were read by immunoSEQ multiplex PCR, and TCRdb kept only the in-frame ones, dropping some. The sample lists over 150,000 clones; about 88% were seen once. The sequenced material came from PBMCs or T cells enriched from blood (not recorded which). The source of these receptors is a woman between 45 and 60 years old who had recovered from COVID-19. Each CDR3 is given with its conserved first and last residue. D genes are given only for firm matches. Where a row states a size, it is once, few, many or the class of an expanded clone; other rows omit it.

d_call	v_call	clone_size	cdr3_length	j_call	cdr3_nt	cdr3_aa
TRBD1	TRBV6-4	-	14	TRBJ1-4	TGTGCCAGCAGTTCCGGGACAGGGGATGAAAAACTGTTTTTT	CASSSGTGDEKLFF
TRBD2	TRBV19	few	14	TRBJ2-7	TGTGCCACCCCACCTAGCGGGAGATCCTACGAGCAGTACTTC	CATPPSGRSYEQYF
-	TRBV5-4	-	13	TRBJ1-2	TGTGCCAGCAGCTTGGTCTTAAACTATGGCTACACCTTC	CASSLVLNYGYTF
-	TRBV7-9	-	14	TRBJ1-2	TGTGCCAGCAGCTTTGGTCCAGGGTTAGATGGCTACACCTTC	CASSFGPGLDGYTF
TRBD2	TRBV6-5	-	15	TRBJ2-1	TGTGCCAGCAGTTACATGGGACTAGCGGGAGCTGAGCAGCTCTTC	CASSYMGLAGAEQLF
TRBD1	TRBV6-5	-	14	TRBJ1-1	TGTGCCAGCAGGGTGAACAGGGGGCGGGCTGAAGCTTTCTTT	CASRVNRGRAEAFF
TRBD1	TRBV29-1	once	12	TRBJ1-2	TGCAGCGTTGATGTAGGGGGCCTTGGCTACACCTTC	CSVDVGGLGYTF
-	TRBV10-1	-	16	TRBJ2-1	TGCGCCAGCAGTAAAACAGGGAATAGGCCGTGGAATGAGCAGTTCTTC	CASSKTGNRPWNEQFF
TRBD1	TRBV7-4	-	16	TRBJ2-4	TGTGCCAGCAGCTCCAGGGACAGGGGACGCAAAAACATTCAGTACTTC	CASSSRDRGRKNIQYF
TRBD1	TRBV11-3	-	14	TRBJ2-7	TGTGCCAGCAGCCCTTCGGGGACAGACTACGAGCAGTACTTC	CASSPSGTDYEQYF
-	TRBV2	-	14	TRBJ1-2	TGTGCCAGCAGTGAAGGGACAGCGAACTATGGCTACACCTTC	CASSEGTANYGYTF
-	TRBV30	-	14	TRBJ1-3	TGTGCCTGGAGCCCTCTTAGCTCTGGAAACACCATATATTTT	CAWSPLSSGNTIYF
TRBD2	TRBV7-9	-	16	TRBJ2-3	TGTGCCAGCAGCTCGGGACTAGCGGGATCCACAGATACGCAGTATTTT	CASSSGLAGSTDTQYF
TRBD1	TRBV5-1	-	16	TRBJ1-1	TGCGCCAGCAGCTTGGCCGCACAGGGGCTGAACACTGAAGCTTTCTTT	CASSLAAQGLNTEAFF
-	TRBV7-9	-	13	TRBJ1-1	TGTGCCAGCAGCAGACGGGGGAACACTGAAGCTTTCTTT	CASSRRGNTEAFF
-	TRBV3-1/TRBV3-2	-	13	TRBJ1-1	TGTGCCAGCAGCCAAGAAGGGGAGGGCCGAGCTTTCTTT	CASSQEGEGRAFF
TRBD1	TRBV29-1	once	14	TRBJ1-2	TGCAGCGTGGGAACAGGGGCTAATAACTATGGCTACACCTTC	CSVGTGANNYGYTF
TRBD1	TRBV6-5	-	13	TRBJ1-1	TGTGCCAGCAGAGGGACAGGTTCTATGAATGCTTTCTTT	CASRGTGSMNAFF